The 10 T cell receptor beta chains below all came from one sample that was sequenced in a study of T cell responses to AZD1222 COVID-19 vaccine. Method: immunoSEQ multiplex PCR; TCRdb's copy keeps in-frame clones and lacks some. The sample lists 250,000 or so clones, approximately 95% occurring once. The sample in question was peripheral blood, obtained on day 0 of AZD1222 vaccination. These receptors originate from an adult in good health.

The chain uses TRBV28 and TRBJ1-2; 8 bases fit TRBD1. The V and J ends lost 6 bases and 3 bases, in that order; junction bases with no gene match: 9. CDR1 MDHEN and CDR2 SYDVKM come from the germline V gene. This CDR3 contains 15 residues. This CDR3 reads CASSRPGQVYYGYTF. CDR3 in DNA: TGTGCCAGCAGCCGCCCGGGACAGGTGTACTATGGCTACACCTTC.

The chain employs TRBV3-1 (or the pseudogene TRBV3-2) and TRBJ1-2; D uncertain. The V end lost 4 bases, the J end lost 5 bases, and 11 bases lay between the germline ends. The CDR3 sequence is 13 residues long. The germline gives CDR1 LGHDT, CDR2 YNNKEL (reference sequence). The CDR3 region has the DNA TGTGCCAGCAGCCCGGGAGCCCATTATGGCTACACCTTC. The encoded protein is CASSPGAHYGYTF.

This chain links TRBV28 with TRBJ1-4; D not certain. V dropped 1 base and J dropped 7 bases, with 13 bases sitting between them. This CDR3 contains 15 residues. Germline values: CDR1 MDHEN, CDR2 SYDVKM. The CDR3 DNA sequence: TGTGCCAGCAGTTTATTTAAGGGCCCGAGTGAAAAACTGTTTTTT. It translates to CASSLFKGPSEKLFF.

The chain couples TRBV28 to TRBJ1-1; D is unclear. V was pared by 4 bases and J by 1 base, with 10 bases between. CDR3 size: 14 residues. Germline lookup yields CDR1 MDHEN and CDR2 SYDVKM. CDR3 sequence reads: CASSSPHSNTEAFF. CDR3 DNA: TGTGCCAGCAGTTCCCCCCACTCGAACACTGAAGCTTTCTTT.

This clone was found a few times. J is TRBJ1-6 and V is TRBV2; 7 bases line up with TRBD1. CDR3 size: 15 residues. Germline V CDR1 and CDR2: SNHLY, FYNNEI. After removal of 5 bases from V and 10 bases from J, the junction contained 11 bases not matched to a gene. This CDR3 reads CASSLKTGTNSPLHF. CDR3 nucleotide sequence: TGTGCCAGCAGTCTAAAGACAGGGACTAACTCACCCCTCCACTTT. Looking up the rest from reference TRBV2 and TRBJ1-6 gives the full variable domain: EPEVTQTPSHQVTQMGQEVILRCVPISNHLYFYWYRQILGQKVEFLVSFYNNEISEKSEIFDDQFSVERPDGSNFTLKIRSTKLEDSAMYFCASSLKTGTNSPLHFGNGTRLTVT.

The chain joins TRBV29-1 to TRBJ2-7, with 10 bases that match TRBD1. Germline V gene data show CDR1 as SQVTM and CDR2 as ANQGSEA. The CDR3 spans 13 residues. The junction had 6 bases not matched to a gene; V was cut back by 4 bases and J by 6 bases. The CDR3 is CSVATGGLLEQYF. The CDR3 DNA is TGCAGCGTTGCGACAGGGGGCCTTCTCGAGCAGTACTTC.

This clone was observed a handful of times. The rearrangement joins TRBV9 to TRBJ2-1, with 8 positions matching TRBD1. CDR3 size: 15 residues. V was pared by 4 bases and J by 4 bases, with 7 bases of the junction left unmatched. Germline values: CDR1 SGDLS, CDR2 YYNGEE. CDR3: CASSRRQGTYNEQFF. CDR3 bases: TGTGCCAGCAGCCGTCGACAGGGGACATACAATGAGCAGTTCTTC.

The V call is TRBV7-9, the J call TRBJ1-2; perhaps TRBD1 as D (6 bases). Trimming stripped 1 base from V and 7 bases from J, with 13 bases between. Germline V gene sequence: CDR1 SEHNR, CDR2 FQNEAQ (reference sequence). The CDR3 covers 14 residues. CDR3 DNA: TGTGCCAGCAGCTTAGAGGGGGGCAGGGGTGGCTACACCTTC. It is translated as CASSLEGGRGGYTF.

The CDR3 region is CAIRGTVLTSEQFF. As DNA, the CDR3 is TGTGCCATCAGGGGGACCGTTTTAACATCCGAGCAGTTCTTC. The rearrangement links TRBV10-3 to TRBJ2-1; D may be TRBD1 or TRBD2 (5 bases each). CDR3 length equals 14 residues. Germline lookup yields CDR1 ENHRY and CDR2 SYGVKD. Trimming took 6 bases from V and 10 from J, leaving 19 bases between them.

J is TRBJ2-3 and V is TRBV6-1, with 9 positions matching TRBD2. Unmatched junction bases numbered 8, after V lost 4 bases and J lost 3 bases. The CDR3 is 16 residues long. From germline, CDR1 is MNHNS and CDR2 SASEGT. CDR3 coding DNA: TGTGCCAGCAGTGCCTACGGTAGCGGGAGTACAGATACGCAGTATTTT. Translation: CASSAYGSGSTDTQYF.